The T cell receptor beta chain described here comes from a study of blood T cells in healthy people across ages. Study-wide results and limits: Per million T cells, TCR beta diversity dropped roughly linearly as age increased. Observed TCR beta diversity showed a strong correlation with the percentage of naive T cells as measured by flow cytometry.

On this clonotype itself: The antigen is not known. The junction and the germline gene differ at one end; a read error may be behind it.

This CDR3 is 12 amino acids long. Germline values: CDR1 SQVTM, CDR2 ANQGSEA. Alongside a J-beta primer mix, a sample-barcoded 5' primer served in a second PCR lasting roughly 7 to 12 cycles. TCRdb processed the 5' RACE reads anew with MiXCR; each CDR3 protein has one entry. This table holds 1.8 million or so distinct CDR3 sequences, 39% found once. The sample consisted of blood. This chain joins TRBV29-1 and TRBJ2-2, with 8 bases aligning to TRBD1. This TCR was recovered from a human donor in good health. The CDR3, as DNA: TGCAGCGTTTGGGACAGGTCCGGAGAGCTGTTTTTT. Amino acids: CSVWDRSGELFF.